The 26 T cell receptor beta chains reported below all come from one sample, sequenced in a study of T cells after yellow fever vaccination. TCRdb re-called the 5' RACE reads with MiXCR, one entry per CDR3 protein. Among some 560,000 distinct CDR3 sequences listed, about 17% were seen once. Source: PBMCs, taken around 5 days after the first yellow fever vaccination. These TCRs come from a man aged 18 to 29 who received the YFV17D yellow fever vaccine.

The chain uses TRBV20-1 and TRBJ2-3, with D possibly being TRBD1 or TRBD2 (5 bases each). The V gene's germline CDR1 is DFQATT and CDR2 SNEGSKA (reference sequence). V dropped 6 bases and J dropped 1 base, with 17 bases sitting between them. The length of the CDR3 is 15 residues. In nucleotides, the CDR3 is TGCAGTGCCCCCGGGGCCTCTCGGGGCACAGATACGCAGTATTTT. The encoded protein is CSAPGASRGTDTQYF.

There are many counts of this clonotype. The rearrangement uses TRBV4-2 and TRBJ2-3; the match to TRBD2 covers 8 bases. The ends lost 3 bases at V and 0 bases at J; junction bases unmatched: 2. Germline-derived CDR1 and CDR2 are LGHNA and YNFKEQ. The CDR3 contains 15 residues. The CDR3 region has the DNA TGTGCCAGCAGCCAGAAGCGGGGGAGCACAGATACGCAGTATTTT. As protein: CASSQKRGSTDTQYF.

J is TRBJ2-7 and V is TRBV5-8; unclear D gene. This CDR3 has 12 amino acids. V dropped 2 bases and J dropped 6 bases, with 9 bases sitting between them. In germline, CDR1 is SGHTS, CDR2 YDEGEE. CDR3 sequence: CASSFIAGEQYF. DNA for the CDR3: TGTGCCAGCAGCTTCATAGCCGGCGAGCAGTACTTC.

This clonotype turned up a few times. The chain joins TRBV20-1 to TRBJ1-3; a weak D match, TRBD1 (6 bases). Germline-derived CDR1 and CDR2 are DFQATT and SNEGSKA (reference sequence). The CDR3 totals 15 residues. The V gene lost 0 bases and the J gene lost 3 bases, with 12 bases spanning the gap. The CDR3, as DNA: TGCAGTGCTAGAGATACGGGGGGCGGTGGAAACACCATATATTTT. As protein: CSARDTGGGGNTIYF.

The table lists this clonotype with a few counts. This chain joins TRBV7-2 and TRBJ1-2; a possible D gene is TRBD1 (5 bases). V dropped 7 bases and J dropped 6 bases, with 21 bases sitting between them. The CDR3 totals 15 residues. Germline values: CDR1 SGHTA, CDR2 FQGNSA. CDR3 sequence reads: CASKLALTGLDGYTF. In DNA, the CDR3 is TGTGCCAGCAAATTAGCCTTAACAGGTCTCGATGGCTACACCTTC.

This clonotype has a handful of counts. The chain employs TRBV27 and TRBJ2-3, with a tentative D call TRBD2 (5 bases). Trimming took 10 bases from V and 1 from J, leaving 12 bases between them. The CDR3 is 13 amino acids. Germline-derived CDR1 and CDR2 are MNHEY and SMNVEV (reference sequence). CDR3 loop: CATSWRGTDTQYF. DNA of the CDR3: TGTGCCACCTCGTGGCGGGGCACAGATACGCAGTATTTT.

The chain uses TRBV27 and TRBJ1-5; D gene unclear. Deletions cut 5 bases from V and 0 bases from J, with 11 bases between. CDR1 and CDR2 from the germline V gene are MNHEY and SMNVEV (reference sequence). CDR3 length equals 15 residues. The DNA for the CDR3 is TGTGCCAGCAGTACGCGAATAAATAGCAATCAGCCCCAGCATTTT. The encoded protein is CASSTRINSNQPQHF.

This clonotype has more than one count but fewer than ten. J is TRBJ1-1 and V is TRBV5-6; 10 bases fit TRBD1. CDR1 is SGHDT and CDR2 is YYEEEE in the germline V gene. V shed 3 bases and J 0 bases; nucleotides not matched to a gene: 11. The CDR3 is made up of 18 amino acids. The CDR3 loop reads CASSWGPGQGYMNTEAFF. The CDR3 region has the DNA TGTGCCAGCAGCTGGGGTCCGGGACAGGGGTATATGAACACTGAAGCTTTCTTT.

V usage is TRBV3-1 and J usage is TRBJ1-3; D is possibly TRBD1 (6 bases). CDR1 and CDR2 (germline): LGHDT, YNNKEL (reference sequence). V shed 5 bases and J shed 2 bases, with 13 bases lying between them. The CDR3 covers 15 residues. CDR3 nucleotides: TGTGCCAGCAGCGGAAGGGGGGGACCTGGAAACACCATATATTTT. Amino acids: CASSGRGGPGNTIYF. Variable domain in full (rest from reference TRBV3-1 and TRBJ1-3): DTAVSQTPKYLVTQMGNDKSIKCEQNLGHDTMYWYKQDSKKFLKIMFSYNNKELIINETVPNRFSPKSPDKAHLNLHINSLELGDSAVYFCASSGRGGPGNTIYFGEGSWLTVV.

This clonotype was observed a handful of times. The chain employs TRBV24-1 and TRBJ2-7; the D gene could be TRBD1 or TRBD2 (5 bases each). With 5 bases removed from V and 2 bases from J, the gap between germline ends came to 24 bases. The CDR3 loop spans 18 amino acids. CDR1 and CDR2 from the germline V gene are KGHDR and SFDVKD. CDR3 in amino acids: CATSVARQRIYLTYEQYV. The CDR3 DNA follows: TGTGCCACCAGTGTAGCAAGACAGCGGATTTACTTAACCTACGAGCAGTACGTC.

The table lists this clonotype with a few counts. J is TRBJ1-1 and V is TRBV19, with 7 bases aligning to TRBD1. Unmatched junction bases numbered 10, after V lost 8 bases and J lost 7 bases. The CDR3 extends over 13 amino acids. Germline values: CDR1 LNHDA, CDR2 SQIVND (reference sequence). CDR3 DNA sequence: TGTGCCAGTCTCGGCAGGACAGGCATTGAAGCTTTCTTT. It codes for CASLGRTGIEAFF.

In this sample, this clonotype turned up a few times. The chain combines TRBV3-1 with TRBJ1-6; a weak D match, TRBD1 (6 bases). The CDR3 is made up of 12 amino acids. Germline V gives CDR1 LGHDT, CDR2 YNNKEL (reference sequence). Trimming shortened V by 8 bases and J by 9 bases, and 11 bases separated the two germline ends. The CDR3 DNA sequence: TGTGCCAGCCAACAGGGAAGTTCACCCCTCCACTTT. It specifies CASQQGSSPLHF.

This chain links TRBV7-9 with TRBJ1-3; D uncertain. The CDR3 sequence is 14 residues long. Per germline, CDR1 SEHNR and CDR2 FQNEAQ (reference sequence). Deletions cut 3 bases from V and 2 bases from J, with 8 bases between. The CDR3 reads CASSFSQAGNTIYF. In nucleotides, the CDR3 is TGTGCCAGCAGCTTTTCTCAGGCTGGAAACACCATATATTTT.

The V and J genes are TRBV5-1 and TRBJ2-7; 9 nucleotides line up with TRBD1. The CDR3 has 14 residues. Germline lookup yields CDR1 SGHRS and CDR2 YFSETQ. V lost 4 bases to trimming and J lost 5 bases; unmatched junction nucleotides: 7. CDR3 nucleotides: TGCGCCAGCAGCCCGACAGGGGGTGACCACGAGCAGTACTTC. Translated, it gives CASSPTGGDHEQYF.

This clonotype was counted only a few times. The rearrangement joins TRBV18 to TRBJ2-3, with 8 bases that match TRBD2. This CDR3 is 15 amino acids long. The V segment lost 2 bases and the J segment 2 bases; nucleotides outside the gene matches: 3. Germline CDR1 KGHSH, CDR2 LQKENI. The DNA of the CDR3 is TGTGCCAGCTCACCAACTAGCGGAACCACAGATACGCAGTATTTT. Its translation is CASSPTSGTTDTQYF.

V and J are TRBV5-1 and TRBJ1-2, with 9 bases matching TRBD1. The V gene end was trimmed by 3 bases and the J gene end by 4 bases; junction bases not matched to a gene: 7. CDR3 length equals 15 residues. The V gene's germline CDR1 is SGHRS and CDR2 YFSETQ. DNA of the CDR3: TGCGCCAGCAGCTGGGGACAGGGTGGGAGCTATGGCTACACCTTC. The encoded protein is CASSWGQGGSYGYTF. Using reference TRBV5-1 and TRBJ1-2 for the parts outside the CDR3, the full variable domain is KAGVTQTPRYLIKTRGQQVTLSCSPISGHRSVSWYQQTPGQGLQFLFEYFSETQRNKGNFPGRFSGRQFSNSRSEMNVSTLELGDSALYLCASSWGQGGSYGYTFGSGTRLTVV.

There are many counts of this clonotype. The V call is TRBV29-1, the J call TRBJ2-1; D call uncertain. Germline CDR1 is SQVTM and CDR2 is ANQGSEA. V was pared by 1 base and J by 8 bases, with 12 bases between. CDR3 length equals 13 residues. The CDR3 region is CSVEADLAYEQFF. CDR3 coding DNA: TGCAGCGTTGAAGCAGACTTAGCATATGAGCAGTTCTTC.

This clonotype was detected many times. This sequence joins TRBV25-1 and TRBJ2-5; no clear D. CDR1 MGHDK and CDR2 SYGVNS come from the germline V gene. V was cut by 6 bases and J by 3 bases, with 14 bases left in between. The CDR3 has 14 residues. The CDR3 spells CASSAIATEETQYF. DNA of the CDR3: TGTGCCAGCAGCGCGATCGCGACCGAAGAGACCCAGTACTTC.

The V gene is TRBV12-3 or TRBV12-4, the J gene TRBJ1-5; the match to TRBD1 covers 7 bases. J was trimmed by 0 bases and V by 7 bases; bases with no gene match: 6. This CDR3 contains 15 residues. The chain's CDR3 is CASTNRDSSNQPQHF. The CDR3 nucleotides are TGTGCCAGCACCAACCGGGACAGTAGCAATCAGCCCCAGCATTTT.

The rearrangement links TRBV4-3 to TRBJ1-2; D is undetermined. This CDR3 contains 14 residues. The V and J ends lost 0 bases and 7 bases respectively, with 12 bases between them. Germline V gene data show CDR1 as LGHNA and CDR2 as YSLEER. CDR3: CASSQEAGRSGYTF. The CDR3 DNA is TGCGCCAGCAGCCAAGAGGCGGGCCGAAGTGGCTACACCTTC.

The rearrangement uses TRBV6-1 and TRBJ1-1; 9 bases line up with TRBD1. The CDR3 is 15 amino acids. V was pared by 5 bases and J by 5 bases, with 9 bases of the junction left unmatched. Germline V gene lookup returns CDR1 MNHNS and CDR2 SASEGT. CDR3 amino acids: CASSPYRGLSTEAFF. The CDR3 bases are TGTGCCAGCAGTCCCTACAGGGGGCTGAGTACTGAAGCTTTCTTT.

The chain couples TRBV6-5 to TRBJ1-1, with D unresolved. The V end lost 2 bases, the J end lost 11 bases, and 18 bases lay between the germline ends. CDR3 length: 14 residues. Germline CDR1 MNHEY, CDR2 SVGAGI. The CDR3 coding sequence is TGTGCCAGCAGTTACCCCGGTCCCTTCGAAAGGGCTTTCTTT. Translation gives CASSYPGPFERAFF.

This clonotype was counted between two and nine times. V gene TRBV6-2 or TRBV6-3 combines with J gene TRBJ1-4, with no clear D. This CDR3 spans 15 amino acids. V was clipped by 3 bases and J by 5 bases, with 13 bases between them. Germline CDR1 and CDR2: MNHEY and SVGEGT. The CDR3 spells CASSYHRVPNEKLFF. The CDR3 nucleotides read TGTGCCAGCAGTTATCACCGGGTCCCGAATGAAAAACTGTTTTTT.

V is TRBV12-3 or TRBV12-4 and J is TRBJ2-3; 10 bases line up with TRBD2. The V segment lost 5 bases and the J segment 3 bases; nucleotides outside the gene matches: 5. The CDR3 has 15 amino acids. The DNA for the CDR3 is TGTGCCAGCAGTCAGCGGGGGGGCCGGACAGATACGCAGTATTTT. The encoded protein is CASSQRGGRTDTQYF.

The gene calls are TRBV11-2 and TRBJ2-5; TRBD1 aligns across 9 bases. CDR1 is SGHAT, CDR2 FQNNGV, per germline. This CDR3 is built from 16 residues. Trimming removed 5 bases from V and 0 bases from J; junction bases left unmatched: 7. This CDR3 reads CASSIGQGMYQETQYF. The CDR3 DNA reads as TGTGCCAGCAGCATCGGACAGGGGATGTACCAAGAGACCCAGTACTTC.

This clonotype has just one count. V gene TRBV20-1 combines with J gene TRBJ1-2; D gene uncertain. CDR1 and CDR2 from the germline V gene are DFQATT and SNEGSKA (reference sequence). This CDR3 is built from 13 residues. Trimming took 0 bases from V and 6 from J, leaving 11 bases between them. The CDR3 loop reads CSARDALTDGYTF. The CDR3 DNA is TGCAGTGCTAGAGATGCCCTTACCGATGGCTACACCTTC.